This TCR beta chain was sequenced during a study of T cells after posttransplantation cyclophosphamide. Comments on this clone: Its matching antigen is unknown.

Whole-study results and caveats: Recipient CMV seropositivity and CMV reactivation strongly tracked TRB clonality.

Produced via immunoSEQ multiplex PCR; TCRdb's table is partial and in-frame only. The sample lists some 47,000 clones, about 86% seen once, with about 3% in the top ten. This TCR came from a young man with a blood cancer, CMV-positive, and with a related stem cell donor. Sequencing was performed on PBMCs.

The CDR3 reads CASSYGYGGLYGYTF. CDR3 nucleotides: TGTGCCAGCAGTTACGGGTACGGAGGGCTCTATGGCTACACCTTC. The chain recombines TRBV6-6 with TRBJ1-2; D is uncertain. The CDR3 runs to 15 residues. The V end lost 2 bases, the J end lost 4 bases, and 14 bases lay between the germline ends. Germline assignment: CDR1 MNHNY and CDR2 SVGAGI (reference sequence).